The 27 T cell receptor beta chains in this list originate from one sample, sequenced in a study of patients and donors after allogeneic stem cell transplantation. A single record per CDR3 protein comes from TCRdb applying MiXCR to the RT-PCR reads. Among approximately 200,000 distinct CDR3 sequences, less than 45% were seen once, and the ten largest hold 25% to 35%. Sequencing was done on a sample of blood, either unsorted or a sorted T cell fraction (not recorded which). The receptors shown here come from a human donor who was either an allogeneic HSCT recipient or a stem cell or donor lymphocyte infusion donor (not recorded which). It is not recorded whose cells these are; they may come from a transplant donor.

This clonotype has just a few counts. V gene TRBV12-3 or TRBV12-4 combines with J gene TRBJ1-6; 7 nucleotides match TRBD1. Trimming took 6 bases from V and 7 from J; bases not matched to a gene: 3. CDR3 size: 13 residues. The CDR3 DNA sequence: TGTGCCAGCAGCCGACAGGGCAATTCACCCCTCCACTTT. It encodes CASSRQGNSPLHF.

This chain joins TRBV12-3 or TRBV12-4 and TRBJ2-7, with D possibly TRBD2 on 5 matching bases. The CDR3 is 13 residues long. Trimming shortened V by 1 base and J by 3 bases, and 7 bases separated the two germline ends. CDR3 coding DNA: TGTGCCAGCAGTTTAGGCGGAGGCTACGAGCAGTACTTC. Translating gives CASSLGGGYEQYF.

This chain links TRBV12-3 or TRBV12-4 with TRBJ2-4; D possibly corresponds to TRBD2 (7 bases). V gave up 5 bases and J gave up 8 bases, with 19 bases separating them. The CDR3 consists of 15 residues. The DNA for the CDR3 is TGTGCCAGCAGTCCCAGGGGCGGGAGAGAGGACATTCAGTACTTC. As protein: CASSPRGGREDIQYF.

As DNA, the CDR3 is TGTGCCAGCAGCTACCCACTTTACGATGAGCAGTTCTTC. Protein sequence: CASSYPLYDEQFF. The chain uses TRBV7-9 and TRBJ2-1, with D unclear. The CDR3 is made up of 13 amino acids. Deletions cut 4 bases from V and 8 bases from J, with 12 bases between. Germline V lookup: CDR1 SEHNR, CDR2 FQNEAQ (reference sequence).

Only one count was recorded for this clonotype. The chain links TRBV7-2 to TRBJ2-3; 7 bases line up with TRBD2. J gave up 9 bases and V 4 bases, and 4 bases lay outside the gene matches. The CDR3 is made up of 12 amino acids. From germline, CDR1 is SGHTA and CDR2 FQGNSA. The CDR3 protein is CASSSRTRTQYF. In DNA, the CDR3 is TGTGCCAGCAGCTCCAGGACTAGAACGCAGTATTTT.

This clonotype was counted many times. The chain links TRBV5-1 to TRBJ1-1; D may be TRBD1 (5 bases). The CDR3 sequence is 15 residues long. Trimming cost V 3 bases and J 0 bases, with 12 bases left between them. CDR1 is SGHRS and CDR2 is YFSETQ in the germline V gene. DNA for the CDR3: TGCGCCAGCAGCTCTATACAGGATCTGAACACTGAAGCTTTCTTT. It translates to CASSSIQDLNTEAFF.

The V call is TRBV20-1, the J call TRBJ1-5, with D perhaps TRBD1 (6 bases). The CDR3 contains 13 residues. V was shortened by 8 bases and J by 4 bases, with 15 bases between the two germline ends. Germline V lookup: CDR1 DFQATT, CDR2 SNEGSKA (reference sequence). The CDR3 spells CSLQGVWNQPQHF. CDR3 bases: TGCAGTCTACAGGGCGTATGGAATCAGCCCCAGCATTTT.

The chain carries TRBV7-8 and TRBJ2-1; 12 nucleotides align to TRBD2. The germline V gene has CDR1 SGHVS and CDR2 FQNEAQ. The CDR3 runs 20 residues. The junction had 18 bases not matched to a gene; V was cut back by 1 base and J by 8 bases. The CDR3 is CASSLELRLAGGPWPDEQFF. CDR3 nucleotides: TGTGCCAGCAGCTTAGAGTTGCGGCTAGCGGGAGGGCCATGGCCCGATGAGCAGTTCTTC.

This clonotype was seen a few times. The chain links TRBV7-2 to TRBJ1-2; 9 nucleotides match TRBD1. The V gene's germline CDR1 is SGHTA and CDR2 FQGNSA. V gave up 4 bases and J gave up 7 bases; unmatched junction bases: 13. The CDR3 is 16 residues long. This CDR3 is CASSSWTPGQGSGYTF. The CDR3 region has the DNA TGTGCCAGCAGCTCTTGGACACCGGGACAGGGATCTGGCTACACCTTC.

This clonotype was seen many times. The gene calls are TRBV14 and TRBJ1-4, with 7 bases that match TRBD1. This CDR3 region has 14 residues. The V gene end was trimmed by 6 bases and the J gene end by 5 bases; junction bases not matched to a gene: 6. Germline values: CDR1 SGHDN, CDR2 FVKESK. The CDR3 here is CASRRTGTNEKLFF. The CDR3, as DNA: TGTGCCAGCAGGCGGACAGGAACAAATGAAAAACTGTTTTTT.

The chain uses TRBV5-1 and TRBJ1-3; D gene ambiguous. V lost 0 bases to trimming and J lost 0 bases, with 7 bases between them. CDR3 length: 15 amino acids. Per the germline V gene, CDR1 is SGHRS and CDR2 is YFSETQ. The CDR3 loop reads CASSLDGFSGNTIYF. In DNA form, the CDR3 reads TGCGCCAGCAGCTTGGACGGGTTCTCTGGAAACACCATATATTTT.

The rearrangement uses TRBV20-1 and TRBJ1-4, with D unclear. Germline assignment: CDR1 DFQATT and CDR2 SNEGSKA (reference sequence). The CDR3 has 15 amino acids. Trimming left V 6 bases short and J 1 base short, with 15 bases between. The CDR3 DNA reads TGCAGTGCGCAACAACTCGGGGAAACTAATGAAAAACTGTTTTTT. Translation gives CSAQQLGETNEKLFF.

The chain employs TRBV20-1 and TRBJ1-1; possibly TRBD1 for D (5 bases). Trimming removed 1 base from V and 5 bases from J, with 14 bases in between. Germline CDR1 and CDR2: DFQATT and SNEGSKA (reference sequence). This CDR3 is built from 14 residues. The CDR3 coding sequence is TGCAGTGCTAGAGTGTCCGGGGCGGGTACTGAAGCTTTCTTT. This sequence encodes CSARVSGAGTEAFF.

V is TRBV30 and J is TRBJ1-1; D is uncertain. Germline assignment: CDR1 GTSNPN and CDR2 SVGIG (reference sequence). The V end was cut by 0 bases, the J end by 7 bases, with 6 bases between. The CDR3 consists of 11 residues. The CDR3 DNA is TGTGCCTGGAGTGTAGGGCTTGAAGCTTTCTTT. It codes for CAWSVGLEAFF.

The chain links TRBV7-2 to TRBJ1-6; TRBD1 matches at 12 bases. CDR1 is SGHTA, CDR2 FQGNSA, per germline. V lost 8 bases to trimming and J lost 6 bases; unmatched junction nucleotides: 8. This CDR3 has 16 residues. CDR3 sequence: CASCRDRGLINSPLHF. In DNA form, the CDR3 reads TGTGCCAGCTGCCGGGACAGGGGGCTGATTAATTCACCCCTCCACTTT. The whole variable domain, remainder taken from reference TRBV7-2 and TRBJ1-6, is GAGVSQSPSNKVTEKGKDVELRCDPISGHTALYWYRQSLGQGLEFLIYFQGNSAPDKSGLPSDRFSAERTGGSVSTLTIQRTQQEDSAVYLCASCRDRGLINSPLHFGNGTRLTVT.

The chain employs TRBV4-1 and TRBJ2-1, with a weak D call TRBD2 (5 bases). The CDR3 has 15 residues. V was trimmed by 1 base and J by 0 bases, leaving 7 bases between them. CDR1 is MGHRA and CDR2 is YSYEKL in the germline V gene. The CDR3 DNA follows: TGCGCCAGCAGCCAAGGAGACTACTCCTACAATGAGCAGTTCTTC. This codes for CASSQGDYSYNEQFF.

This clonotype was seen more than once but under ten times. DNA of the CDR3: TGTGCCATCAGTGTGACAGGGATCAATCAGCCCCAGCATTTT. It codes for CAISVTGINQPQHF. V usage is TRBV10-3 and J usage is TRBJ1-5, with TRBD1 identical over 7 bases. Germline V CDR1 and CDR2: ENHRY, SYGVKD. Trimming at V came to 4 bases and at J to 3 bases, leaving 3 bases not matched to a gene. The CDR3 consists of 14 residues.

The chain couples TRBV5-6 to TRBJ1-5; unclear D gene. Trimming took off 2 bases at V and 1 base at J, with 13 bases between the two ends. The CDR3 length is 16 residues. CDR1 SGHDT and CDR2 YYEEEE come from the germline V gene. CDR3 coding DNA: TGTGCCAGCAGCTTAGGGTTAAGACGAAGCAATCAGCCCCAGCATTTT. It translates to CASSLGLRRSNQPQHF. Combining the CDR3 with reference TRBV5-6 and TRBJ1-5 gives the whole variable domain DAGVTQSPTHLIKTRGQQVTLRCSPKSGHDTVSWYQQALGQGPQFIFQYYEEEERQRGNFPDRFSGHQFPNYSSELNVNALLLGDSALYLCASSLGLRRSNQPQHFGDGTRLSIL.

This clonotype was observed a handful of times. The chain links TRBV6-5 to TRBJ2-1; 8 bases align to TRBD1. Germline CDR1 is MNHEY and CDR2 is SVGAGI. V gave up 0 bases and J gave up 4 bases; unmatched junction bases: 2. The CDR3 loop spans 15 amino acids. The CDR3 reads CASSYSQGAYNEQFF. The CDR3 DNA is TGTGCCAGCAGTTACTCGCAGGGGGCGTACAATGAGCAGTTCTTC.

The sample holds one count of this clonotype. The rearrangement links TRBV30 to TRBJ2-1; D may be TRBD2 (6 bases). V lost 5 bases, J lost 8 bases, and 19 bases lay in between. CDR3 length: 14 residues. CDR1 GTSNPN and CDR2 SVGIG come from the germline V gene (reference sequence). The CDR3 coding sequence is TGTGCCTGGGCGAGCGGCTCCCGCGGGGATGAGCAGTTCTTC. It is translated as CAWASGSRGDEQFF.

The genes are TRBV12-3 or TRBV12-4 and TRBJ2-7; 7 nucleotides line up with TRBD2. The CDR3 loop spans 15 amino acids. Trimming cost V 2 bases and J 4 bases; bases outside gene matches: 8. The CDR3 DNA is TGTGCCAGCAGTTTACGAGGCGGGAGAACATACGAGCAGTACTTC. Translating gives CASSLRGGRTYEQYF.

The chain combines TRBV12-3 or TRBV12-4 with TRBJ2-3; D is unresolved. The CDR3 sequence is 14 residues long. Between the trimmed V and J ends, which lost 3 bases and 4 bases, there was a span of 11 bases. This CDR3 is CASSFTGRADTQYF. The CDR3 bases are TGTGCCAGCAGTTTTACGGGTAGAGCAGATACGCAGTATTTT.

The V and J genes are TRBV7-8 and TRBJ2-1; 14 bases agree with TRBD2. The germline V gene encodes CDR1 SGHVS and CDR2 FQNEAQ. J lost 5 bases, V lost 5 bases, and 5 bases had no gene match. The CDR3 extends over 16 amino acids. This CDR3 is CASSPRLAGGDNEQFF. CDR3 in DNA: TGTGCCAGCAGCCCAAGACTAGCGGGAGGGGACAATGAGCAGTTCTTC. Based on the CDR3 plus reference TRBV7-8 and TRBJ2-1, the full variable domain is GAGVSQSPRYKVAKRGQDVALRCDPISGHVSLFWYQQALGQGPEFLTYFQNEAQLDKSGLPSDRFFAERPEGSVSTLKIQRTQQEDSAVYLCASSPRLAGGDNEQFFGPGTRLTVL.

In this sample, this clonotype turned up a few times. This sequence joins TRBV18 and TRBJ1-6; a possible D gene is TRBD1 (6 bases). Between the trimmed V and J ends, which lost 8 bases and 8 bases, there was a span of 16 bases. The CDR3 spans 14 residues. Germline CDR1 is KGHSH and CDR2 is LQKENI. The DNA of the CDR3 is TGTGCCAGCCGGCCCGGGGGGCAAGATTCACCCCTCCACTTT. It codes for CASRPGGQDSPLHF.

The chain employs TRBV5-5 and TRBJ2-7; D unclear. V dropped 1 base and J dropped 4 bases, with 9 bases sitting between them. Germline V gives CDR1 SGHKS, CDR2 YYEKEE (reference sequence). CDR3 length: 13 residues. CDR3 DNA sequence: TGTGCCAGCAGCTTGATTGGAGCTTACGAGCAGTACTTC. Translated: CASSLIGAYEQYF.

This clonotype was observed a few times. The rearrangement uses TRBV7-6 and TRBJ1-1; D is possibly TRBD1 (6 bases). The germline V and J ends were trimmed by 5 bases and 1 base, with 11 bases remaining between them. Germline V lookup: CDR1 SGHVS, CDR2 FNYEAQ. The CDR3 is 14 amino acids. The CDR3 protein is CASSLGTTNTEAFF. CDR3 sequence (DNA): TGTGCCAGCAGCCTAGGGACAACGAACACTGAAGCTTTCTTT.

This clonotype was detected a few times. The chain couples TRBV18 to TRBJ2-7; the match to TRBD1 covers 9 bases. This CDR3 contains 14 residues. In germline, CDR1 is KGHSH, CDR2 LQKENI. After removal of 3 bases from V and 2 bases from J, the junction contained 2 bases not matched to a gene. CDR3 protein: CASSPGTGTYEQYF. CDR3 bases: TGTGCCAGCTCACCGGGGACAGGGACCTACGAGCAGTACTTC.